The 18 T cell receptor beta chains given below trace back to one sample, sequenced in a study of CD4 T cells in relation to SARS-CoV-2 and coronaviruses. Unexposed donor CD4+ T cells date from about 2011-2018, before the COVID-19 pandemic. The cells were cultured for less than twelve days before CD4+ T cells were isolated. These receptors' targets are unknown. TCRdb's table, derived via immunoSEQ multiplex PCR, lists solely in-frame clones and lacks some. Here the sample spans around 20,000 clones, around three quarters being singletons. Sequences were obtained from CD4+ T cells from PBMCs, cultured in vitro. These receptors were taken from a human donor in good health.

The chain links TRBV2 to TRBJ1-6, with TRBD1 matching 8 bases. Germline V gives CDR1 SNHLY, CDR2 FYNNEI. The CDR3 has 17 residues. V lost 0 bases to trimming and J lost 11 bases; unmatched junction nucleotides: 12. The DNA of the CDR3 is TGTGCCAGCAGTGAAGCGATTCCAGGGGGCGCCGGGGCACCCCTCCACTTT. Translated, it gives CASSEAIPGGAGAPLHF. Complete variable domain (other parts from reference TRBV2 and TRBJ1-6): EPEVTQTPSHQVTQMGQEVILRCVPISNHLYFYWYRQILGQKVEFLVSFYNNEISEKSEIFDDQFSVERPDGSNFTLKIRSTKLEDSAMYFCASSEAIPGGAGAPLHFGNGTRLTVT.

This clone has more than one count but fewer than ten. This chain uses TRBV4-1 with TRBJ1-5; no clear D gene. Germline loops: CDR1 MGHRA, CDR2 YSYEKL. The V and J ends lost 0 bases and 4 bases respectively, with 10 bases between them. The CDR3 length is 15 residues. CDR3 sequence (DNA): TGCGCCAGCAGCCAAGATATCGGGAAGAATCAGCCCCAGCATTTT. It yields the protein CASSQDIGKNQPQHF.

This chain uses TRBV28 with TRBJ2-3; TRBD1 aligns across 9 bases. The J segment lost 4 bases and the V segment lost 2 bases, leaving 1 base of the junction unmatched. Germline V CDR1 and CDR2: MDHEN, SYDVKM. CDR3 size: 14 residues. CDR3 bases: TGTGCCAGCAGTTTAACAGGGGGCGCAGATACGCAGTATTTT. It is translated as CASSLTGGADTQYF.

This chain joins TRBV27 and TRBJ2-6; 8 nucleotides line up with TRBD1. The CDR3 spans 18 residues. Losses at the gene ends were 4 bases for V and 0 bases for J; bases not matched to a gene: 8. Germline V gives CDR1 MNHEY, CDR2 SMNVEV (reference sequence). Here the CDR3 reads CASSSLGQVFSGANVLTF. CDR3 nucleotides: TGTGCCAGCAGTTCCTTGGGACAGGTCTTCTCTGGGGCCAACGTCCTGACTTTC.

V and J are TRBV24-1 and TRBJ2-5, with a possible D match to TRBD1 (6 bases). This CDR3 comprises 13 residues. Germline V gene sequence: CDR1 KGHDR, CDR2 SFDVKD. The V end was cut by 7 bases, the J end by 3 bases, with 11 bases between. DNA for the CDR3: TGTGCCACCAGCAGGACAGAAAAAGAGACCCAGTACTTC. It specifies CATSRTEKETQYF.

The CDR3 nucleotides read TGTGCCAGTAGTATCTCCGGGACTAGAATCGAGCAGTACTTC. Amino acid sequence: CASSISGTRIEQYF. The chain links TRBV19 to TRBJ2-7; 8 positions agree with TRBD2. CDR1 and CDR2 from the germline V gene are LNHDA and SQIVND (reference sequence). The CDR3 consists of 14 residues. The ends lost 3 bases at V and 6 bases at J; junction bases unmatched: 7.

The J gene is TRBJ2-7, the V gene TRBV2; no definite D call. V lost 0 bases and J 5 bases, leaving 8 bases between the germline ends. The CDR3 spans 13 residues. The germline V gene encodes CDR1 SNHLY and CDR2 FYNNEI. This CDR3 reads CASSEAGWNEQYF. DNA of the CDR3: TGTGCCAGCAGTGAAGCAGGGTGGAACGAGCAGTACTTC.

This clone was found a few times. This chain connects TRBV19 to TRBJ1-5; 9 nucleotides match TRBD1. The CDR3 covers 13 residues. V was clipped by 6 bases and J by 4 bases; unmatched bases: 1. The germline gives CDR1 LNHDA, CDR2 SQIVND (reference sequence). The CDR3 protein is CASRGTGNQPQHF. The CDR3 DNA reads TGTGCCAGTAGGGGGACAGGGAATCAGCCCCAGCATTTT.

For the CDR3, the DNA is TGTGCCAGCAGGCCGAACAGGGTGCGCGGGGAGACCCAGTACTTC. Protein sequence: CASRPNRVRGETQYF. V usage is TRBV6-5 and J usage is TRBJ2-5, with D perhaps TRBD1 (6 bases). V lost 6 bases and J 5 bases, leaving 19 bases between the germline ends. This CDR3 contains 15 residues. Germline values: CDR1 MNHEY, CDR2 SVGAGI.

The chain couples TRBV19 to TRBJ1-1; the match to TRBD1 covers 7 bases. Germline-derived CDR1 and CDR2 are LNHDA and SQIVND (reference sequence). V shed 5 bases, J shed 3 bases, and the junction held 6 bases outside the gene matches. The CDR3 spans 14 residues. The CDR3 DNA sequence: TGTGCCAGTAGTCTCGACAGGGTTCACACTGAAGCTTTCTTT. It is translated as CASSLDRVHTEAFF.

Details on this clone: No conserved phenylalanine or tryptophan ends this CDR3, so it is likely a read error. The DNA is omitted, as the CDR3 cannot be located on it reliably, and the CDR3 follows TCRdb's listing. The gene calls are TRBV23-1 and TRBJ1-4; the table's D call, TRBD1, was not checked against the DNA. TRBV23-1 counts as an open reading frame of uncertain function. 11 amino acids form the CDR3, both terminal residues included. The CDR3 protein is CASYTIGAGDI.

This clone was counted only a few times. This chain joins TRBV28 and TRBJ2-3; D is unclear. V dropped 6 bases and J dropped 2 bases, with 12 bases sitting between them. The CDR3 has 14 amino acids. Germline assignment: CDR1 MDHEN and CDR2 SYDVKM. The CDR3, as DNA: TGTGCCAGCAGGAGTGGCGGAGTCACAGATACGCAGTATTTT. Its protein product is CASRSGGVTDTQYF.

The rearrangement uses TRBV4-1 and TRBJ2-3; a weak D match, TRBD2 (6 bases). Germline V gives CDR1 MGHRA, CDR2 YSYEKL. Trimming shortened V by 2 bases and J by 1 base, and 13 bases separated the two germline ends. CDR3 length equals 16 residues. The CDR3 here is CASSQNWGEGTDTQYF. CDR3 bases: TGCGCCAGCAGCCAAAACTGGGGGGAGGGCACAGATACGCAGTATTTT.

This clone was recorded a few times. The rearrangement links TRBV2 to TRBJ2-7; 9 bases align to TRBD1. The CDR3 runs to 14 residues. J gave up 2 bases and V 6 bases, and 5 bases lay outside the gene matches. Germline assignment: CDR1 SNHLY and CDR2 FYNNEI. CDR3: CASSTDRGTYEQYF. DNA for the CDR3: TGTGCCAGCAGCACTGACAGGGGGACCTACGAGCAGTACTTC. The full variable domain, rest sourced from reference TRBV2 and TRBJ2-7, is EPEVTQTPSHQVTQMGQEVILRCVPISNHLYFYWYRQILGQKVEFLVSFYNNEISEKSEIFDDQFSVERPDGSNFTLKIRSTKLEDSAMYFCASSTDRGTYEQYFGPGTRLTVT.

V is TRBV4-1 and J is TRBJ2-1; TRBD1 aligns across 7 bases. The V and J ends lost 6 bases and 5 bases, in that order; junction bases with no gene match: 4. Germline V gene data show CDR1 as MGHRA and CDR2 as YSYEKL. This CDR3 is 13 amino acids long. As DNA, the CDR3 is TGCGCCAGCAGGCACACAGGGGACAATGAGCAGTTCTTC. Encoded protein: CASRHTGDNEQFF.

CDR3 sequence reads: CAISGLGLAGGYEQYF. The CDR3 DNA reads TGTGCCATCAGTGGACTTGGACTAGCGGGAGGCTACGAGCAGTACTTC. The chain couples TRBV10-3 to TRBJ2-7; 14 nucleotides agree with TRBD2. There are 16 residues in the CDR3. Trimming took 4 bases from V and 3 from J; bases not matched to a gene: 5. CDR1 and CDR2 (germline): ENHRY, SYGVKD.

The chain combines TRBV6-5 with TRBJ1-1; weak D call: TRBD1 (5 bases). CDR3 length equals 14 residues. CDR1 is MNHEY and CDR2 is SVGAGI in the germline V gene. V was shortened by 10 bases and J by 3 bases, with 18 bases between the two germline ends. The CDR3 region is CATRGDHGDTEAFF. The CDR3 region has the DNA TGTGCCACCCGGGGGGACCATGGGGACACTGAAGCTTTCTTT.

V gene TRBV15 combines with J gene TRBJ2-5; tentatively, D is TRBD2 (6 bases). V dropped 3 bases and J dropped 5 bases, with 19 bases sitting between them. The CDR3 runs 16 residues. The germline gives CDR1 LNHNV, CDR2 YYDKDF (reference sequence). The CDR3 protein is CATSRARLDLEETQYF. For the CDR3, the DNA is TGTGCCACCAGCAGGGCACGACTAGACCTTGAGGAGACCCAGTACTTC. The whole variable domain, filled in from reference TRBV15 and TRBJ2-5, reads DAMVIQNPRYQVTQFGKPVTLSCSQTLNHNVMYWYQQKSSQAPKLLFHYYDKDFNNEADTPDNFQSRRPNTSFCFLDIRSPGLGDTAMYLCATSRARLDLEETQYFGPGTRLLVL.